Presented here are 10 T cell receptor beta chains from one specimen sequenced in a study of beta chain features in type 1 diabetes. Their cognate antigens are unknown. The authors reverse transcribed all of the isolated RNA, so sequencing captured expressed TCRB transcripts. TCRdb's copy holds only in-frame clones and misses some; the assay was immunoSEQ multiplex PCR. Counted here are around 250,000 clones, approximately 25% occurring once; the ten biggest clones make up more than 0.009%. The study, taken as a whole, reports: Type 1 diabetes patients had moderately but significantly shorter TCRB CDR3s in all four CD4+ subsets.

The source material was naive CD4+ T cells from blood. The receptors come from a woman under 40 with type 1 diabetes.

The rearrangement joins TRBV12-5 to TRBJ2-5; D possibly corresponds to TRBD2 (6 bases). The V and J ends lost 6 bases and 4 bases respectively, with 15 bases between them. The CDR3 spans 14 residues. Germline values: CDR1 LGHNT, CDR2 FRNRAP. The CDR3 nucleotides are TGTGCTAGTGGGCCCCCGGACGGGGGAGAGACCCAGTACTTC. Its translation is CASGPPDGGETQYF.

This clone showed up just a few times. This sequence joins TRBV5-4 and TRBJ2-1, with D tentatively TRBD1 (6 bases). With 4 bases removed from V and 0 bases from J, the gap between germline ends came to 11 bases. The V gene's germline CDR1 is SGHNT and CDR2 YYREEE (reference sequence). CDR3 length: 15 amino acids. The CDR3 bases are TGTGCCAGCAGCAAGACAGGAAGCTCCTACAATGAGCAGTTCTTC. This translates into CASSKTGSSYNEQFF.

This clone was counted a single time. The rearrangement joins TRBV11-3 to TRBJ1-1, with a weak D call TRBD1 (6 bases). V was clipped by 1 base and J by 5 bases, with 14 bases between them. Germline lookup yields CDR1 SGHNT and CDR2 YENEEA. This CDR3 is 15 amino acids long. This CDR3 is CASSLVSRGDTEAFF. The CDR3 nucleotides read TGTGCCAGCAGCTTAGTCTCCAGGGGAGATACTGAAGCTTTCTTT.

This clone turned up a few times. The chain links TRBV4-2 to TRBJ1-5; TRBD1 is a possible D gene (5 bases). CDR3 length: 18 residues. Germline assignment: CDR1 LGHNA and CDR2 YNFKEQ. V lost 0 bases, J lost 2 bases, and 17 bases lay in between. The CDR3 DNA sequence: TGTGCCAGCAGCCAAGATCGGGCGTCAGGGTCTCGCAATCAGCCCCAGCATTTT. Its translation is CASSQDRASGSRNQPQHF.

The J gene is TRBJ2-4, the V gene TRBV19; TRBD2 matches 9 bases. The CDR3 covers 12 residues. Losses at the gene ends were 6 bases for V and 6 bases for J; bases not matched to a gene: 0. Germline assignment: CDR1 LNHDA and CDR2 SQIVND (reference sequence). The CDR3 spells CASRTSGNIQYF. CDR3 DNA sequence: TGTGCCAGTAGGACTAGCGGAAACATTCAGTACTTC.

With regard to this clone: One end of the junction varies from germline; a read error may be responsible. The chain couples TRBV11-2 to TRBJ2-3; D perhaps matches TRBD2 (6 bases). Per germline, CDR1 SGHAT and CDR2 FQNNGV. The CDR3 loop spans 15 amino acids. In nucleotides, the CDR3 is TGTGCCAGCAGATTAGGAGGGATTCCCACAGATACGCAGTATTTT. Its protein product is CASRLGGIPTDTQYF.

This clone appeared a few times. CDR3 loop: CASSQFTGEVYEQYF. CDR3 coding DNA: TGCGCCAGCAGCCAGTTCACAGGGGAAGTCTACGAGCAGTACTTC. This chain connects TRBV4-1 to TRBJ2-7; TRBD1 matches at 7 bases. Trimming at V came to 3 bases and at J to 3 bases, leaving 8 bases not matched to a gene. This CDR3 has 15 amino acids. The germline V gene has CDR1 MGHRA and CDR2 YSYEKL.

This chain links TRBV11-2 with TRBJ2-3, with D hard to call. The ends were cut back, 6 bases at V and 1 base at J, with 11 bases in the middle. The CDR3 has 14 residues. Germline CDR1 reads SGHAT; CDR2 reads FQNNGV. The CDR3 spells CASRDFPGTDTQYF. DNA for the CDR3: TGTGCCAGCAGAGACTTCCCTGGCACAGATACGCAGTATTTT.

This clone showed up just a few times. The gene calls are TRBV10-3 and TRBJ2-5, with 7 bases aligning to TRBD1. CDR3 length: 16 amino acids. From germline, CDR1 is ENHRY and CDR2 SYGVKD. The V gene end was trimmed by 8 bases and the J gene end by 1 base; junction bases not matched to a gene: 13. DNA for the CDR3: TGTGCCATCGGTACACGAACTGGGACAGCCCAAGAGACCCAGTACTTC. Residues: CAIGTRTGTAQETQYF.

The chain is built from TRBV7-9 and TRBJ1-1, with 7 positions matching TRBD1. The CDR3 contains 14 residues. Germline V gives CDR1 SEHNR, CDR2 FQNEAQ (reference sequence). Trimming at V came to 5 bases and at J to 2 bases, leaving 5 bases not matched to a gene. The CDR3, as DNA: TGTGCCAGCAGCCCCGGGACAGATAACACTGAAGCTTTCTTT. It encodes CASSPGTDNTEAFF. The full variable domain, rest sourced from reference TRBV7-9 and TRBJ1-1, is DTGVSQNPRHKITKRGQNVTFRCDPISEHNRLYWYRQTLGQGPEFLTYFQNEAQLEKSRLLSDRFSAERPKGSFSTLEIQRTEQGDSAMYLCASSPGTDNTEAFFGQGTRLTVV.